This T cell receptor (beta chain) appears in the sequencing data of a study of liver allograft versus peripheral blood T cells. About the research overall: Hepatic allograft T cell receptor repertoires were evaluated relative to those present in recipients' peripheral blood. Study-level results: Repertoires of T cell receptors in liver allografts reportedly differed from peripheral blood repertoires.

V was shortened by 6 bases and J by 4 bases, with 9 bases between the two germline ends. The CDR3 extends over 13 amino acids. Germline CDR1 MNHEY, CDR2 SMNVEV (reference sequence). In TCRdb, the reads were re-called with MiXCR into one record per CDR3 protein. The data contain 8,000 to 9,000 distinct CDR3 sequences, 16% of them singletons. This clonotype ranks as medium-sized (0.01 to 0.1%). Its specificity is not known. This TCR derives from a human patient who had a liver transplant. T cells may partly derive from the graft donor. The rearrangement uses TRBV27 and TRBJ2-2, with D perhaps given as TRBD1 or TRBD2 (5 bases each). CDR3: CASSRGVTGELFF. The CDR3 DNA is TGTGCCAGCAGCCGAGGGGTCACCGGGGAGCTGTTTTTT.